This T cell receptor (beta chain) was sequenced for a study of cytomegalovirus exposure and HLA in healthy donors. V lost 3 bases to trimming and J lost 3 bases, with 8 bases between them. The V gene's germline CDR1 is ENHRY and CDR2 SYGVKD. The CDR3 is 13 amino acids. Study-level results: TCR beta V- and J-gene trimming, according to a later analysis, was linked to a missense DCLRE1C variant. An observed cluster of highly shared sequence variants was recorded as a likely sequencing artifact. Usually a TCR sequence was rare, but some public TCRs were found in many donors.

As to this clone: Its antigen is unknown. The same CDR3 can be traced to other DNA sequences in this sample.

The primer mix had 60 Vbeta and 13 Jbeta primers. The protocol was immunoSEQ multiplex PCR, while the TCRdb copy is restricted to in-frame clones and leaves out a portion. Of roughly 100,000 clones listed, 60% to 80% are singletons. Sequenced sample: PBMCs. The receptor comes from a man between 60 and 70 years old in good health and CMV-seropositive. The J gene is TRBJ1-2, the V gene TRBV10-3, with D perhaps TRBD1 (5 bases). Here the CDR3 DNA reads TGTGCCATCAGTGACGACAGTTACTATGGCTACACCTTC. It specifies CAISDDSYYGYTF.